The 9 T cell receptor beta chains below were found in one sample sequenced in a study of lymphopenia after photon versus proton radiotherapy. The assay was immunoSEQ multiplex PCR, and TCRdb's table has in-frame clones only and misses some. The repertoire includes some 30,000 clones, 90% of them detected once, and less than 7% sits in the top ten. The specimen comprised peripheral blood, sampled from a patient treated with photon-based radiotherapy. The origin of the receptors is a woman in her forties or fifties with pancreatic cancer.

The CDR3, as DNA: TGTGCCAGCAGTGCGGGGAGTAGGCTCACAGATACGCAGTATTTT. This translates into CASSAGSRLTDTQYF. V usage is TRBV25-1 and J usage is TRBJ2-3; D is possibly TRBD2 (5 bases). The CDR3 is 15 residues long. From germline, CDR1 is MGHDK and CDR2 SYGVNS. Trimming pared 4 bases from V and 2 bases from J, leaving 13 bases between. The whole variable domain, remainder taken from reference TRBV25-1 and TRBJ2-3, is EADIYQTPRYLVIGTGKKITLECSQTMGHDKMYWYQQDPGMELHLIHYSYGVNSTEKGDLSSESTVSRIRTEHFPLTLESARPSHTSQYLCASSAGSRLTDTQYFGPGTRLTVL.

The chain carries TRBV19 and TRBJ2-1, with 9 bases that match TRBD2. J gave up 4 bases and V 5 bases, and 9 bases lay outside the gene matches. This CDR3 spans 16 amino acids. Germline V CDR1 and CDR2: LNHDA, SQIVND (reference sequence). The CDR3 nucleotides are TGTGCCAGTAGTTCAGACGGGACTAGCCTTTACAATGAGCAGTTCTTC. This sequence encodes CASSSDGTSLYNEQFF.

The chain uses TRBV7-6 and TRBJ2-2; tentative D call: TRBD2 (6 bases). This CDR3 is 13 amino acids long. V shed 5 bases and J shed 6 bases, with 10 bases lying between them. The germline gives CDR1 SGHVS, CDR2 FNYEAQ. For the CDR3, the DNA is TGTGCCAGCAGCGAAGGCGGGGCCGGGGAGCTGTTTTTT. Residues: CASSEGGAGELFF.

This chain links TRBV4-3 with TRBJ2-7; D uncertain. CDR3 length: 15 residues. V dropped 1 base and J dropped 1 base, with 11 bases sitting between them. Germline lookup yields CDR1 LGHNA and CDR2 YSLEER. CDR3 nucleotide sequence: TGCGCCAGCAGCCAAGCTCTGGACGGATCCTACGAGCAGTACTTC. It specifies CASSQALDGSYEQYF.

This rearrangement joins TRBV6-5 to TRBJ2-7; D remains ambiguous. Trimming shortened V by 2 bases and J by 3 bases, and 8 bases separated the two germline ends. Germline lookup yields CDR1 MNHEY and CDR2 SVGAGI. This CDR3 has 13 residues. The CDR3 here is CASSYTLGYEQYF. The DNA for the CDR3 is TGTGCCAGCAGTTACACGCTAGGCTACGAGCAGTACTTC.

This clone was seen a single time. V is TRBV7-9 and J is TRBJ1-1; the D is unclear. From germline, CDR1 is SEHNR and CDR2 FQNEAQ (reference sequence). This CDR3 spans 12 amino acids. V was pared by 4 bases and J by 5 bases, with 8 bases between. The CDR3 is CASSYGETEAFF. CDR3 DNA: TGTGCCAGCAGCTATGGGGAGACTGAAGCTTTCTTT.

The rearrangement uses TRBV5-4 and TRBJ2-7, with a possible D match to TRBD1 (6 bases). CDR3 size: 12 residues. The V end lost 5 bases, the J end lost 5 bases, and 11 bases lay between the germline ends. CDR1 is SGHNT, CDR2 YYREEE, per germline (reference sequence). Here the CDR3 DNA reads TGTGCCAGCAGTCCGAACAGGGACGAGCAGTACTTC. Residues: CASSPNRDEQYF.

V is TRBV18 and J is TRBJ2-2; perhaps TRBD1 as D (5 bases). The V end lost 3 bases, the J end lost 1 base, and 9 bases lay between the germline ends. Looked up from germline, CDR1 is KGHSH and CDR2 is LQKENI. The CDR3 loop spans 15 amino acids. DNA of the CDR3: TGTGCCAGCTCACCGGGGCAGGGGAACACCGGGGAGCTGTTTTTT. It translates to CASSPGQGNTGELFF.

The rearrangement joins TRBV9 to TRBJ1-6; D gene unclear. V lost 2 bases to trimming and J lost 9 bases, with 12 bases between them. CDR1 and CDR2 (germline): SGDLS, YYNGEE. This CDR3 is 14 amino acids long. The CDR3 sequence: CASSVGQEISPLHF. As DNA, the CDR3 is TGTGCCAGCAGCGTCGGGCAGGAGATTTCACCCCTCCACTTT.